The 14 T cell receptor beta chains below all came from one sample that was sequenced in a study of Ad26.COV2.S vaccination and SARS-CoV-2 variants. Treatment meaning: approximately 18 received Ad26.COV2.S at low or high dose, single or two shots; roughly five received placebo; per-sample allocation not given. The samples were gathered on day 63 after the first injection of vaccine or placebo. Some clones are missing from TCRdb's copy, which holds only in-frame ones; the method was immunoSEQ multiplex PCR. The sample records hundreds of thousands of clones, about 88% being singletons. The sample here was peripheral blood, taken in a trial of Ad26.COV2.S vaccine versus placebo. These receptors came from a person between 18 and 65 years old who received the Ad26.COV2.S COVID-19 vaccine or a placebo.

The V gene is TRBV11-1, the J gene TRBJ2-5; tentative D call: TRBD1 (5 bases). The germline V gene has CDR1 SGHAT and CDR2 FQDESV (reference sequence). The CDR3 is made up of 13 amino acids. V was shortened by 5 bases and J by 1 base, with 8 bases between the two germline ends. CDR3 sequence: CASSPGSQETQYF. CDR3 coding DNA: TGTGCCAGCAGCCCAGGGTCCCAAGAGACCCAGTACTTC.

This chain connects TRBV7-9 to TRBJ1-1; D unclear. The germline V gene encodes CDR1 SEHNR and CDR2 FQNEAQ (reference sequence). CDR3 size: 17 residues. Trimming shortened V by 6 bases and J by 6 bases, and 26 bases separated the two germline ends. The CDR3 region is CASRPNLGESLSSEAFF. In DNA form, the CDR3 reads TGTGCCAGCAGACCCAACCTCGGAGAAAGTCTCTCCTCTGAAGCTTTCTTT.

The chain recombines TRBV1 with TRBJ1-5. TRBV1 is recorded as a pseudogene. This CDR3 comprises 16 residues. CDR3 sequence: CTSSQDRRGRNQPQHF. For the CDR3, the DNA is TGCACCAGCAGCCAAGATCGGAGGGGTCGCAATCAGCCCCAGCATTTT.

The chain is built from TRBV5-6 and TRBJ1-2, with D maybe TRBD1 (6 bases). Trimming left V 4 bases short and J 4 bases short, with 14 bases between. CDR3 length: 14 amino acids. Germline V gene sequence: CDR1 SGHDT, CDR2 YYEEEE. CDR3 sequence (DNA): TGTGCCAGCAGCCCCGACGGGGGGCTCTATGGCTACACCTTC. It encodes CASSPDGGLYGYTF.

The chain combines TRBV7-3 with TRBJ2-5, with no clear D. In germline, CDR1 is SGHTA, CDR2 FQGTGA. This CDR3 is 13 amino acids long. Trimming took off 5 bases at V and 5 bases at J, with 12 bases between the two ends. This chain's CDR3 is CASSKGSGETQYF. CDR3 sequence (DNA): TGTGCCAGCAGCAAGGGAAGTGGCGAGACCCAGTACTTC. The full variable domain, with the rest looked up from reference TRBV7-3 and TRBJ2-5, is GAGVSQTPSNKVTEKGKYVELRCDPISGHTALYWYRQSLGQGPEFLIYFQGTGAADDSGLPNDRFFAVRPEGSVSTLKIQRTERGDSAVYLCASSKGSGETQYFGPGTRLLVL.

The V call is TRBV27, the J call TRBJ2-1; TRBD2 aligns across 12 bases. From germline, CDR1 is MNHEY and CDR2 SMNVEV (reference sequence). This CDR3 region has 17 residues. V shed 1 base and J 7 bases; nucleotides not matched to a gene: 8. CDR3 nucleotides: TGTGCCAGCAGTTTATACTGGCCTAGCGGGGGGGGGAATGAGCAGTTCTTC. Its protein product is CASSLYWPSGGGNEQFF.

This chain uses TRBV18 with TRBJ2-2; D call uncertain. Per germline, CDR1 KGHSH and CDR2 LQKENI. Trimming removed 7 bases from V and 6 bases from J, with 12 bases in between. The CDR3 covers 13 residues. The CDR3 sequence: CASYLGSAGELFF. For the CDR3, the DNA is TGTGCCAGCTACCTAGGAAGCGCCGGGGAGCTGTTTTTT.

V is TRBV27 and J is TRBJ2-7; D remains ambiguous. This CDR3 region has 13 residues. Germline-derived CDR1 and CDR2 are MNHEY and SMNVEV (reference sequence). Trimming removed 2 bases at V and 7 bases at J, with 12 bases between. CDR3: CASSLQPPEEQYV. The CDR3 DNA sequence: TGTGCCAGCAGTTTACAGCCCCCCGAAGAGCAGTACGTC.

The V gene is TRBV3-1 (or the pseudogene TRBV3-2), the J gene TRBJ1-6; 7 bases are shared with TRBD1. The CDR3 runs to 14 residues. Germline values: CDR1 LGHDT, CDR2 YNNKEL (reference sequence). With 3 bases clipped from V and 5 bases from J, the junction kept 1 base outside the gene matches. CDR3 nucleotides: TGTGCCAGCAGCCAGGGACAGCATAATTCACCCCTCCACTTT. Its protein product is CASSQGQHNSPLHF.

The gene calls are TRBV10-3 and TRBJ2-2; D gene uncertain. V was pared by 0 bases and J by 2 bases, with 7 bases between. The germline CDR1 and CDR2 sequences are ENHRY and SYGVKD. This CDR3 is built from 15 residues. The CDR3 is CAISESEGNTGELFF. In DNA form, the CDR3 reads TGTGCCATCAGTGAGTCGGAAGGAAACACCGGGGAGCTGTTTTTT.

This clone was detected only once. The chain has TRBV10-3 and TRBJ1-1, with a tentative D call TRBD1 (6 bases). With 5 bases removed from V and 1 base from J, the gap between germline ends came to 32 bases. The CDR3 consists of 21 residues. Germline V gene sequence: CDR1 ENHRY, CDR2 SYGVKD. This chain's CDR3 is CAISLYAQQGIRDVTNTEAFF. The CDR3 nucleotides read TGTGCCATCAGTCTATACGCTCAACAGGGCATCAGGGATGTAACGAACACTGAAGCTTTCTTT.

The chain uses TRBV11-3 and TRBJ2-5; D may be TRBD1 (5 bases). This CDR3 has 16 residues. Germline CDR1 reads SGHNT; CDR2 reads YENEEA. Trimming took 3 bases from V and 2 from J, leaving 16 bases between them. As DNA, the CDR3 is TGTGCCAGCAGCTTGGGGCATTCCGGGCCACAAGAGACCCAGTACTTC. Translating it yields CASSLGHSGPQETQYF.

CDR3 residues: CASSYSGSYGYTF. CDR3 sequence (DNA): TGTGCCAGCAGTTACTCGGGCAGCTATGGCTACACCTTC. The chain recombines TRBV6-2 or TRBV6-3 with TRBJ1-2; D not resolved. Per the germline V gene, CDR1 is MNHEY and CDR2 is SVGEGT. The CDR3 contains 13 residues. Trimming cost V 0 bases and J 4 bases, with 6 bases left between them.

The chain has TRBV2 and TRBJ2-1; D might be TRBD1 or TRBD2, each matching 6 bases. Germline V gives CDR1 SNHLY, CDR2 FYNNEI. The CDR3 loop spans 12 amino acids. Trimming took 4 bases from V and 15 from J, leaving 16 bases between them. In DNA, the CDR3 is TGTGCCAGCAGTGCCGGTAGGGGGGAGTCGTTCTTC. It codes for CASSAGRGESFF. Filled out from reference TRBV2 and TRBJ2-1, the complete variable domain reads EPEVTQTPSHQVTQMGQEVILRCVPISNHLYFYWYRQILGQKVEFLVSFYNNEISEKSEIFDDQFSVERPDGSNFTLKIRSTKLEDSAMYFCASSAGRGESFFGPGTRLTVL.